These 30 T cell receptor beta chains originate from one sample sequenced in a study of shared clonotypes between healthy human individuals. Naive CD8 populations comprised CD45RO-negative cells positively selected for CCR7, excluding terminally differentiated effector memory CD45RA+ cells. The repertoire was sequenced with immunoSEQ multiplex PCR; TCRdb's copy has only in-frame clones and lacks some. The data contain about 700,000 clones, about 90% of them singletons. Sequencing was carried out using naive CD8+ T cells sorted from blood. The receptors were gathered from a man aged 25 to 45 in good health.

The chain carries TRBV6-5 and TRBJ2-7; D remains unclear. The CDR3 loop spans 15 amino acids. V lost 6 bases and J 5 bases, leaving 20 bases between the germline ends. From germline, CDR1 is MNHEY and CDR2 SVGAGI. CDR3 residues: CASSGVSFIGHEQYF. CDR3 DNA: TGTGCCAGCAGCGGAGTTTCGTTCATCGGCCACGAGCAGTACTTC.

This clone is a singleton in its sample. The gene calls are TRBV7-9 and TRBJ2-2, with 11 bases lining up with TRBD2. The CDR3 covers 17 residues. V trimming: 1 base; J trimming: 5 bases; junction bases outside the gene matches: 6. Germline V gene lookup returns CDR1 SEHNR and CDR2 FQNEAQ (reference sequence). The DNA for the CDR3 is TGTGCCAGCAGCTTAGGCCTAGCGGGAGGAAGTACCGGGGAGCTGTTTTTT. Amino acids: CASSLGLAGGSTGELFF.

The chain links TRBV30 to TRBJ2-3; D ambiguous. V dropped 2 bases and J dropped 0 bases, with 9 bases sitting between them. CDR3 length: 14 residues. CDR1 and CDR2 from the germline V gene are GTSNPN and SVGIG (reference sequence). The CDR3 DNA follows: TGTGCCTGGAGTAACGGTGCTAGCACAGATACGCAGTATTTT. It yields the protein CAWSNGASTDTQYF.

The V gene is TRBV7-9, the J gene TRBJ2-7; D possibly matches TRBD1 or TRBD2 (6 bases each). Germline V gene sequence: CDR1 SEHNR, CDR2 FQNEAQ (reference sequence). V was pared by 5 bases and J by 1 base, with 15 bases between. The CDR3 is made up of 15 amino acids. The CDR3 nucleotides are TGTGCCAGCAGCCAAGGGGGGACCAGATCCTACGAGCAGTACTTC. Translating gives CASSQGGTRSYEQYF.

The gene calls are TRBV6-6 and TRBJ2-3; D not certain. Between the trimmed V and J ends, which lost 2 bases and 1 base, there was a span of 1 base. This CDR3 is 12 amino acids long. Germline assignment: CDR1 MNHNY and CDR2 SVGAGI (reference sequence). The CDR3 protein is CASSYGTDTQYF. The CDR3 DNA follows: TGTGCCAGCAGTTACGGCACAGATACGCAGTATTTT.

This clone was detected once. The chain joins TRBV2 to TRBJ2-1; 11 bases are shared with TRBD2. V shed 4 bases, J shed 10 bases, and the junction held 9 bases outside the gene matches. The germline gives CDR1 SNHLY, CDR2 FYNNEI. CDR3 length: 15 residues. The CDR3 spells CASSAGTSGPQEQFF. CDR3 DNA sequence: TGTGCCAGCAGTGCTGGGACTAGCGGACCCCAGGAGCAGTTCTTC.

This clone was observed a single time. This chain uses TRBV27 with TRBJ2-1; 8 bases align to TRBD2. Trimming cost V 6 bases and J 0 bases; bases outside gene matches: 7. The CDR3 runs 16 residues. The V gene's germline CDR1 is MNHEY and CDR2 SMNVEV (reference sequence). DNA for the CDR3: TGTGCCAGCAGGACGGCGGGAGGCTACTCCTACAATGAGCAGTTCTTC. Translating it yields CASRTAGGYSYNEQFF.

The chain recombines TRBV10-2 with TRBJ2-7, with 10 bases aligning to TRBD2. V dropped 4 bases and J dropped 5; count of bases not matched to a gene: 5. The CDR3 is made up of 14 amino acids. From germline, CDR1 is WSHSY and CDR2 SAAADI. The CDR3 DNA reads TGCGCCAGCAGTGCCGGGACTAGCGCTGACGAGCAGTACTTC. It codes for CASSAGTSADEQYF.

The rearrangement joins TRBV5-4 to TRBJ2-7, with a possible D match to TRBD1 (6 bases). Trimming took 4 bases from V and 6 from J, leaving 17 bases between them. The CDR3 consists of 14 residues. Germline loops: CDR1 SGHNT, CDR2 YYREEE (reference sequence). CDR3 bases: TGTGCCAGCAGCCCAATAGACAGGAGTAGCGAGCAGTACTTC. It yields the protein CASSPIDRSSEQYF.

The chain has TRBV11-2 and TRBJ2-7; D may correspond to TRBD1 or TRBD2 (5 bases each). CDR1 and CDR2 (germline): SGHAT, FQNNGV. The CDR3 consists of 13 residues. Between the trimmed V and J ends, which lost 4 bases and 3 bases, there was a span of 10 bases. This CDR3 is CASSYGTDYEQYF. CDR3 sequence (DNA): TGTGCCAGCAGCTACGGGACCGACTACGAGCAGTACTTC.

CDR3: CASSRAMGANYGYTF. The CDR3 nucleotides are TGCGCCAGCAGCCGAGCTATGGGAGCTAACTATGGCTACACCTTC. The chain recombines TRBV4-1 with TRBJ1-2; D is unclear. The germline V gene encodes CDR1 MGHRA and CDR2 YSYEKL. The CDR3 sequence is 15 residues long. Trimming pared 4 bases from V and 0 bases from J, leaving 12 bases between.

Written as DNA, the CDR3 is TGTGCCAGCACCCAGGGGGGCCTCTACGAGCAGTACTTC. Protein product: CASTQGGLYEQYF. The rearrangement links TRBV7-9 to TRBJ2-7, with a possible D match to TRBD1 (7 bases). V lost 7 bases and J lost 3, with 13 bases in between. The CDR3 extends over 13 amino acids. From germline, CDR1 is SEHNR and CDR2 FQNEAQ (reference sequence).

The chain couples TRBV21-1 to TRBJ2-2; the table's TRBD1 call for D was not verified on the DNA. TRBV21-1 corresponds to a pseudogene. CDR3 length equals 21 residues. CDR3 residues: CASSKVAQGVPPSSNTGELFF. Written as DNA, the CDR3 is TGTGCCAGCAGCAAGGTAGCACAGGGGGTGCCCCCCTCCTCGAACACCGGGGAGCTGTTTTTT.

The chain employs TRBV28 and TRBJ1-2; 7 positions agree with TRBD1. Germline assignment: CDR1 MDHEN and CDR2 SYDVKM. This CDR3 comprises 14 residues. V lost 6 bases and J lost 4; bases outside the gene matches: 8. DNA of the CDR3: TGTGCCAGCAGGAACGACAGGGATAGCTATGGCTACACCTTC. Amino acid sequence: CASRNDRDSYGYTF.

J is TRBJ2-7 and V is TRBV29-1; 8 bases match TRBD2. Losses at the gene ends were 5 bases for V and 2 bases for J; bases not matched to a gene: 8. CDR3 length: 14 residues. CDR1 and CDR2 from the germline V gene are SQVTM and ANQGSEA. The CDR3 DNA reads TGCAGCGTTCTCTTCGCGGGAGGACCCTACGAGCAGTACTTC. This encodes CSVLFAGGPYEQYF.

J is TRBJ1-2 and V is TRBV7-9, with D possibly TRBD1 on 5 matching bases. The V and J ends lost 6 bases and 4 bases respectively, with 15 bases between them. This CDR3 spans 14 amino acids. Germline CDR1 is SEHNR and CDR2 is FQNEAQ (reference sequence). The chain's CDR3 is CASSLGLGGYGYTF. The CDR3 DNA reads TGTGCCAGCAGTTTGGGGCTTGGGGGCTATGGCTACACCTTC.

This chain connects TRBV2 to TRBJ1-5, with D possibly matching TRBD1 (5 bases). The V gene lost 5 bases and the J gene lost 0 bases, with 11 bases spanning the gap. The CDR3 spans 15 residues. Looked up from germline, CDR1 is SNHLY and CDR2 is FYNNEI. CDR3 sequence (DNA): TGTGCCAGCAGTCGGACAACTAATAGCAATCAGCCCCAGCATTTT. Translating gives CASSRTTNSNQPQHF.

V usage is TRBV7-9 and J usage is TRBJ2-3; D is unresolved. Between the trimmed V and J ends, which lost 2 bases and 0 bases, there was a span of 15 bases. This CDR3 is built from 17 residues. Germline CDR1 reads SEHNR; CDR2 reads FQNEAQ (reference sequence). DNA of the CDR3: TGTGCCAGCAGCTTAATACTCGAACAACCGAGCACAGATACGCAGTATTTT. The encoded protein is CASSLILEQPSTDTQYF. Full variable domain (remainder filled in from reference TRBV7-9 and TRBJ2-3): DTGVSQNPRHKITKRGQNVTFRCDPISEHNRLYWYRQTLGQGPEFLTYFQNEAQLEKSRLLSDRFSAERPKGSFSTLEIQRTEQGDSAMYLCASSLILEQPSTDTQYFGPGTRLTVL.

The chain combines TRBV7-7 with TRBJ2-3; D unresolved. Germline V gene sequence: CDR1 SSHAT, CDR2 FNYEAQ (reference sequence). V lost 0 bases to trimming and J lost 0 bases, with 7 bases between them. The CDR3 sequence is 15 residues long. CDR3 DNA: TGTGCCAGCAGCTTAGCGTTATCTAGCACAGATACGCAGTATTTT. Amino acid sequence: CASSLALSSTDTQYF. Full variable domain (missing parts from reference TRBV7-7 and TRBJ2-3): GAGVSQSPRYKVTKRGQDVTLRCDPISSHATLYWYQQALGQGPEFLTYFNYEAQPDKSGLPSDRFSAERPEGSISTLTIQRTEQRDSAMYRCASSLALSSTDTQYFGPGTRLTVL.

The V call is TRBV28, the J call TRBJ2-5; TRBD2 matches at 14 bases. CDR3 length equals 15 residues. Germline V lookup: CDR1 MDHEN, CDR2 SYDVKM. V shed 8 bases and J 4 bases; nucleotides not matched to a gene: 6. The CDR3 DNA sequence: TGTGCCAGCGAGGGACTAGCGGGAGTATCAGAGACCCAGTACTTC. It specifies CASEGLAGVSETQYF.

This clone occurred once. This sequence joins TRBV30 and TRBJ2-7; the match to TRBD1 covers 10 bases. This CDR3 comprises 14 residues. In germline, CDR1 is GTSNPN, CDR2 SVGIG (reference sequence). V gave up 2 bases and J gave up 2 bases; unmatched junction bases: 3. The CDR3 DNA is TGTGCCTGGAGTAGCGGACAGGGGGCCTACGAGCAGTACTTC. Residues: CAWSSGQGAYEQYF.

CDR3 in DNA: TGCAGCGGAGCACGGTTGAACACAGATACGCAGTATTTT. It specifies CSGARLNTDTQYF. The chain joins TRBV29-1 to TRBJ2-3; D ambiguous. This CDR3 is built from 13 residues. The V end lost 7 bases, the J end lost 2 bases, and 13 bases lay between the germline ends. Germline lookup yields CDR1 SQVTM and CDR2 ANQGSEA.

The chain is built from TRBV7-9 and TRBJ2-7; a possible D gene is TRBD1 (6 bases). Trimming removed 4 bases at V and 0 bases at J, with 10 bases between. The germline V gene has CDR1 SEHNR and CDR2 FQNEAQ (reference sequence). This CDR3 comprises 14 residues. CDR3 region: CASSSVTGSYEQYF. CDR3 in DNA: TGTGCCAGCAGCTCCGTGACAGGCTCCTACGAGCAGTACTTC.

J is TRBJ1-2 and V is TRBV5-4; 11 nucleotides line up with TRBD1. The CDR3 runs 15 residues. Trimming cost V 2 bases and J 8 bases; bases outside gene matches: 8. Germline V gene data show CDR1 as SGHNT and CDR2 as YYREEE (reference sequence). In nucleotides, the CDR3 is TGTGCCAGCAGCTTCAGTACCGGGACAGGGGGAGGCTACACCTTC. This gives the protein CASSFSTGTGGGYTF.

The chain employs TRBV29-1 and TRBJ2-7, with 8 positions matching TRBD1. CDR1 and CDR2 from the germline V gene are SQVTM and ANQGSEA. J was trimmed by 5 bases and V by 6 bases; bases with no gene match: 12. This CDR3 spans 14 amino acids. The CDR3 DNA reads TGCAGCGTGGCCCGAGGACAGGGATACCACGAGCAGTACTTC. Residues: CSVARGQGYHEQYF.

The CDR3 coding sequence is TGTGCCAGCAGCTTAGTGGCGGGAGGAGTAGATGAGCAGTTCTTC. Its protein is CASSLVAGGVDEQFF. The chain combines TRBV11-2 with TRBJ2-1, with 8 bases lining up with TRBD2. CDR1 and CDR2 from the germline V gene are SGHAT and FQNNGV. The CDR3 runs to 15 residues. Losses at the gene ends were 1 base for V and 8 bases for J; bases not matched to a gene: 7.

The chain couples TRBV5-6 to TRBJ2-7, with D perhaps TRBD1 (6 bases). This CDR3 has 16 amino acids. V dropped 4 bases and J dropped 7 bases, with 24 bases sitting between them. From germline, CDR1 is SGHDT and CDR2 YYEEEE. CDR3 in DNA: TGTGCCAGCAGCCCTCCGACAGGATACGTGCTCGAGGAGCAGTACTTC. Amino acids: CASSPPTGYVLEEQYF.

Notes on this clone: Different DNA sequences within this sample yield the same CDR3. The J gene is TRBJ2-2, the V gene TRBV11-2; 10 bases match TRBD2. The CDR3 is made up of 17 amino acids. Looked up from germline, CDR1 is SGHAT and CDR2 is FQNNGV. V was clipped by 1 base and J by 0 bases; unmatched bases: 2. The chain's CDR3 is CASSLGLAGANTGELFF. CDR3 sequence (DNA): TGTGCCAGCAGCTTAGGGCTAGCGGGAGCGAACACCGGGGAGCTGTTTTTT. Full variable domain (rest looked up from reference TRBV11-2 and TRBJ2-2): EAGVAQSPRYKIIEKRQSVAFWCNPISGHATLYWYQQILGQGPKLLIQFQNNGVVDDSQLPKDRFSAERLKGVDSTLKIQPAKLEDSAVYLCASSLGLAGANTGELFFGEGSRLTVL.

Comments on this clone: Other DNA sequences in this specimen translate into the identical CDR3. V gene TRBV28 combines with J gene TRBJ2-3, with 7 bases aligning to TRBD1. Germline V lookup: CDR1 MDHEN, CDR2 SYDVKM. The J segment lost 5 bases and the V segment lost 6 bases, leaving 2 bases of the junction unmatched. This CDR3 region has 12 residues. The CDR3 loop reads CASSYRGDTQYF. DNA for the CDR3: TGTGCCAGCAGCTACAGGGGAGATACGCAGTATTTT.

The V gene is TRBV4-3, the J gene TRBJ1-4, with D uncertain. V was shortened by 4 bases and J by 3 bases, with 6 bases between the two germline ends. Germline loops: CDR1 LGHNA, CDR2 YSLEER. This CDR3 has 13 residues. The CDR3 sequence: CASSPPPNEKLFF. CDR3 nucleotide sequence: TGCGCCAGCAGCCCACCCCCTAATGAAAAACTGTTTTTT.